This T cell receptor (beta chain) originates from a study of cytomegalovirus exposure and HLA in healthy donors. About the research overall: Of all 380 or so donors who were genotyped, 75% to 90% belonged to the Caucasian-associated ancestry cluster.

Germline loops: CDR1 SGDLS, CDR2 YYNGEE. The V end was cut by 0 bases, the J end by 5 bases, with 18 bases between. The CDR3 is 16 amino acids. In the PCR, 60 Vbeta and 13 Jbeta primers were used. The repertoire was sequenced with immunoSEQ multiplex PCR; TCRdb's copy has only in-frame clones and lacks some. The sample gives some 130,000 clones, over 80% of which show up once; approximately 1% is in the top ten. This TCR derives from a boy aged 10-17 years in good health and CMV-seronegative. The V and J genes are TRBV9 and TRBJ2-7; D is perhaps TRBD2 (5 bases). The sequenced material came from PBMCs. The CDR3 loop reads CASSVGPRLAPDEQYF. The CDR3 DNA is TGTGCCAGCAGCGTAGGCCCCCGGCTAGCACCCGACGAGCAGTACTTC.